This T cell receptor (beta chain) was identified in a study of CD8 T cells in ankylosing spondylitis. V lost 7 bases to trimming and J lost 7 bases; unmatched junction nucleotides: 9. The CDR3 sequence is 14 residues long. TCR beta libraries were made by quantitative 5'-RACE with molecular barcodes. TCRdb processed the 5' RACE reads anew with MiXCR; each CDR3 protein has one entry. The top ten hold 4.5% to 6% of the sample, which has 150,000 to 200,000 distinct CDR3 sequences, roughly a third seen once. Notes on the study in general: Ankylosing spondylitis blood appeared to be characterized by a TCR beta motif of eight highly homologous variants. Disease-linked clones, CD8+, were relatively rare in peripheral blood.

In this sample, this clonotype turned up many times. Its antigen is not identified. Sequencing input: synovial fluid, either unsorted or a sorted T cell fraction (not recorded which). The chain is built from TRBV12-3 or TRBV12-4 and TRBJ1-2, with TRBD1 identical over 10 bases. The source is a male donor with ankylosing spondylitis. In DNA, the CDR3 is TGTGCCAGCACCCCCGACAGGGGGCTGGGTGGCTACACCTTC. This translates into CASTPDRGLGGYTF.